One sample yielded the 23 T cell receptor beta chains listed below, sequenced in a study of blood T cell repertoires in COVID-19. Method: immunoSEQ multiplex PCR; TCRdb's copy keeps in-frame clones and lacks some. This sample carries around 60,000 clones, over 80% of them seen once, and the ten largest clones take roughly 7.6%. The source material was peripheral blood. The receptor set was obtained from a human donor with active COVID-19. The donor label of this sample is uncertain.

As DNA, the CDR3 is TGCGCCAGCAGCCACGACAGGGGAGGTAACTATGGCTACACCTTC. It specifies CASSHDRGGNYGYTF. This chain connects TRBV4-3 to TRBJ1-2; 8 nucleotides agree with TRBD1. Germline V lookup: CDR1 LGHNA, CDR2 YSLEER. The V and J ends lost 3 bases and 1 base, in that order; junction bases with no gene match: 4. The CDR3 runs 15 residues.

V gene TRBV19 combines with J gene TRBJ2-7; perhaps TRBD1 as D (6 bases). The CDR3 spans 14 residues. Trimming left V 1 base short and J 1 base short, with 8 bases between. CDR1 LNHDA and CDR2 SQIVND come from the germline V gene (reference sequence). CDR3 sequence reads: CASSIVDSSYEQYF. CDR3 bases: TGTGCCAGTAGTATAGTGGACAGTTCCTACGAGCAGTACTTC.

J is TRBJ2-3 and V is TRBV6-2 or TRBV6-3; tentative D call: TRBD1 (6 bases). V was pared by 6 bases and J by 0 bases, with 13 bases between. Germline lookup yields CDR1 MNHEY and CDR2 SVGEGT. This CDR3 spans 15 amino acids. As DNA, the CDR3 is TGTGCCAGCAGCCCTCAGGGGCCAAGCACAGATACGCAGTATTTT. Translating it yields CASSPQGPSTDTQYF.

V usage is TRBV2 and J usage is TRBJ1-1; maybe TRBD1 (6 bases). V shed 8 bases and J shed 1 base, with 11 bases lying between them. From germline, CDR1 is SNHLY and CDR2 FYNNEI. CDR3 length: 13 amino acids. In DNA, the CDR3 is TGTGCCAGCCCCCAGGGGCGGAACACTGAAGCTTTCTTT. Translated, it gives CASPQGRNTEAFF.

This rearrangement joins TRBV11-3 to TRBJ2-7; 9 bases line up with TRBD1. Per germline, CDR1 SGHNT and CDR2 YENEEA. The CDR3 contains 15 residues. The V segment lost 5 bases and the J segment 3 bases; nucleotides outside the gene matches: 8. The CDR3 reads CASSLTGQGNYEQYF. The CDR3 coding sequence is TGTGCCAGCAGCCTTACCGGACAGGGGAACTACGAGCAGTACTTC.

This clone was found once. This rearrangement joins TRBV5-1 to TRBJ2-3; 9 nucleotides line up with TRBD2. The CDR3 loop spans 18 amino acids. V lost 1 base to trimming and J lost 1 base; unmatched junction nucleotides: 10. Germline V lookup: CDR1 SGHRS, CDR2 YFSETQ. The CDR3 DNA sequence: TGCGCCAGCAGCTTGTCAGAAGCGGGAGGAGTCGGCACAGATACGCAGTATTTT. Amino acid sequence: CASSLSEAGGVGTDTQYF.

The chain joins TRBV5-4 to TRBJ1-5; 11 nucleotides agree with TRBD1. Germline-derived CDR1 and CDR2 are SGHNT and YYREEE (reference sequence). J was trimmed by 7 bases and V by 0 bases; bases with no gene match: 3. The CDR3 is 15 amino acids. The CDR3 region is CASSLGGDRGQPQHF. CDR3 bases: TGTGCCAGCAGCTTGGGAGGGGACAGGGGGCAGCCCCAGCATTTT.

In nucleotides, the CDR3 is TGTGCCAGCAGTGAATGGCGGAACGGAGGCTACGAGCAGTACTTC. Its translation: CASSEWRNGGYEQYF. This sequence joins TRBV25-1 and TRBJ2-7; D possibly corresponds to TRBD2 (5 bases). The CDR3 is 15 residues long. The V gene's germline CDR1 is MGHDK and CDR2 SYGVNS. Trimming cost V 1 base and J 3 bases, with 13 bases left between them.

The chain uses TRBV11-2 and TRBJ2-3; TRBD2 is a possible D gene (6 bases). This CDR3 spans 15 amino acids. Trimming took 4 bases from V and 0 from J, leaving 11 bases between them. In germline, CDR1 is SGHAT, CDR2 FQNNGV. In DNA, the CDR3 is TGTGCCAGCAGCTCACGCGGGACTAGCACAGATACGCAGTATTTT. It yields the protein CASSSRGTSTDTQYF.

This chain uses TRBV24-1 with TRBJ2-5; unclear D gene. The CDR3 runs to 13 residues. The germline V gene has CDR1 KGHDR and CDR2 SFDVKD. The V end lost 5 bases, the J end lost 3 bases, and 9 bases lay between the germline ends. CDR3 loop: CATSGPDKETQYF. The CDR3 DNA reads TGTGCCACCAGTGGACCAGACAAAGAGACCCAGTACTTC.

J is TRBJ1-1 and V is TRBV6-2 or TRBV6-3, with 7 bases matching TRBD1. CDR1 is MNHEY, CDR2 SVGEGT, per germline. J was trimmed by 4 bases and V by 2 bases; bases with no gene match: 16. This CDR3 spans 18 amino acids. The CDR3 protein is CASSYLQAGGDWATEAFF. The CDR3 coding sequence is TGTGCCAGCAGTTACCTGCAGGCAGGGGGAGATTGGGCCACTGAAGCTTTCTTT.

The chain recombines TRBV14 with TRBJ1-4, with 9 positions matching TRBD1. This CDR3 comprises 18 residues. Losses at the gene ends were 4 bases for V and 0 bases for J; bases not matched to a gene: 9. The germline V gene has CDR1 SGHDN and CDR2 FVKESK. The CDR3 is CASSRSTGQGSTNEKLFF. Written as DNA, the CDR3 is TGTGCCAGCAGCCGAAGTACGGGACAGGGATCAACTAATGAAAAACTGTTTTTT.

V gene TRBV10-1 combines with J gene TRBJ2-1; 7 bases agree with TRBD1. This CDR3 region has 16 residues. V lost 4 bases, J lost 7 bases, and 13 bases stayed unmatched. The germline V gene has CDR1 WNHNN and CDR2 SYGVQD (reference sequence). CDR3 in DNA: TGCGCCAGCAGTGGGGGCCCGACAGGGTTGGCGAATGAGCAGTTCTTC. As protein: CASSGGPTGLANEQFF.

The CDR3 loop reads CASSIATTGPPQYF. CDR3 DNA sequence: TGTGCCAGTAGTATAGCTACGACAGGGCCCCCTCAGTACTTC. This chain connects TRBV19 to TRBJ2-7; 7 nucleotides align to TRBD1. The germline gives CDR1 LNHDA, CDR2 SQIVND (reference sequence). This CDR3 contains 14 residues. Trimming cost V 1 base and J 10 bases; bases outside gene matches: 10.

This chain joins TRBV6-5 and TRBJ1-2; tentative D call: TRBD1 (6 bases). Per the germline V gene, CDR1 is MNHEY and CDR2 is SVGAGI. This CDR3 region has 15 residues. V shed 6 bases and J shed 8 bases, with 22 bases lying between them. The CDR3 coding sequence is TGTGCCAGCAGGCCCACAGGGACACCCGGAGGAGGCTACACCTTC. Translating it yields CASRPTGTPGGGYTF.

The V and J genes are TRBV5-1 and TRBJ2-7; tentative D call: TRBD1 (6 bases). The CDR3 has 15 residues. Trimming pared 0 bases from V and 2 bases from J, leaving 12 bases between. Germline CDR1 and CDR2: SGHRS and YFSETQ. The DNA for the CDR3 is TGCGCCAGCAGCTTGGAGTGGGGACATGCCTACGAGCAGTACTTC. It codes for CASSLEWGHAYEQYF.

The DNA for the CDR3 is TGTGCCATCACCGATGGACTAGCGGGAGGGGAGACCCAGTACTTC. It translates to CAITDGLAGGETQYF. This chain uses TRBV10-3 with TRBJ2-5; 15 nucleotides match TRBD2. CDR3 length: 15 amino acids. Germline loops: CDR1 ENHRY, CDR2 SYGVKD. V lost 7 bases, J lost 5 bases, and 5 bases stayed unmatched.

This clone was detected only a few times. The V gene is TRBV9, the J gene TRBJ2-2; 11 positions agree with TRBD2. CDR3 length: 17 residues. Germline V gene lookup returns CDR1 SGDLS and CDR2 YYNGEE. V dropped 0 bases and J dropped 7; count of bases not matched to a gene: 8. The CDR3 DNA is TGTGCCAGCAGCGTAGCCGTACTAGCGGGAGTCCACGGGGAGCTGTTTTTT. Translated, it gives CASSVAVLAGVHGELFF.

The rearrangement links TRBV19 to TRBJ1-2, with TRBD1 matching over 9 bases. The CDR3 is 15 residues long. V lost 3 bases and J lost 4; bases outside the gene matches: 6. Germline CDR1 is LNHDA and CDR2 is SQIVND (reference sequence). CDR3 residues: CASSIRDRVSYGYTF. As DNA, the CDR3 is TGTGCCAGTAGTATCCGGGACAGGGTTAGCTATGGCTACACCTTC.

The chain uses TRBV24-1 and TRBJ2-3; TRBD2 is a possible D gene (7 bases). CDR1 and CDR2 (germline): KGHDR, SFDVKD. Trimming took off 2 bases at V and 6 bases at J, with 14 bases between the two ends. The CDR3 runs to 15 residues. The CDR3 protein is CATSDSQGRGDTQYF. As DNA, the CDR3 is TGTGCCACCAGTGATTCGCAGGGGCGGGGGGATACGCAGTATTTT.

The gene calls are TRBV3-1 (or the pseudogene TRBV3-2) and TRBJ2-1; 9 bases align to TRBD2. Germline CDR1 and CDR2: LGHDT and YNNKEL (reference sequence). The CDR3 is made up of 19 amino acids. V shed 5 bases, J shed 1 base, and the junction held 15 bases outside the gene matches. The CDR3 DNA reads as TGTGCCAGCAGCAGAGTCTTTAGCGGGGGACCTCCATCCTACAATGAGCAGTTCTTC. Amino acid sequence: CASSRVFSGGPPSYNEQFF.

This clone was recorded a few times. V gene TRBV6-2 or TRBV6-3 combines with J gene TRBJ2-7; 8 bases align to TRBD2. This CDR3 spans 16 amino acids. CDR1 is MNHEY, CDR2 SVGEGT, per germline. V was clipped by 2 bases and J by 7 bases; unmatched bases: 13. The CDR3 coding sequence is TGTGCCAGCAGTTACGAAAGCGGGGGACCCCTTTTGGAGCAGTACTTC. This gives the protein CASSYESGGPLLEQYF.

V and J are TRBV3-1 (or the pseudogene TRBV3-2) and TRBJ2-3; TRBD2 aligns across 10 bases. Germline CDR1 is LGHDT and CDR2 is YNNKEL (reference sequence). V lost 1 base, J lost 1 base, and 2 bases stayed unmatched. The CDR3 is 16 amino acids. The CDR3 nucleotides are TGTGCCAGCAGCCAAGCCCTAGCGGGGGGCACAGATACGCAGTATTTT. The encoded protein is CASSQALAGGTDTQYF.